This T cell receptor (beta chain) appears in the sequencing data of a study of cytomegalovirus exposure and HLA in healthy donors. Study overall: Early on, a data release was issued that held approximately 78 million unique TCRs from HLA-typed donors. Genotyping showed 81% of 350 to 400 donors falling in the Caucasian-associated ancestry cluster.

General study points: A later analysis linked a missense variant in DCLRE1C to the trimming of TCR beta V and J genes. Despite most TCR sequences being rare, some public TCRs occurred in many donors.

PCR was performed using 60 Vbeta and 13 Jbeta primers. The repertoire was sequenced with immunoSEQ multiplex PCR; TCRdb's copy has only in-frame clones and lacks some. The sample carries under 150,000 clones, approximately 80% recorded once. Details on this clone: The antigen is unknown.

Germline V lookup: CDR1 SGHAT, CDR2 FQDESV (reference sequence). After removal of 5 bases from V and 6 bases from J, the junction contained 9 bases not matched to a gene. This CDR3 contains 14 residues. This rearrangement joins TRBV11-1 to TRBJ2-7, with 8 bases identical to TRBD2. Sequenced sample: PBMCs. This clonotype originated in a woman aged 40 to 50 in good health and CMV-seropositive. For the CDR3, the DNA is TGTGCCAGCAGCCCCGTCGGACTAGCCACCGAGCAGTACTTC. Translation gives CASSPVGLATEQYF.